Listed here are 4 T cell receptor beta chains from one sample, sequenced in a study of control samples from healthy donors and cancer patients (dated by TCRdb to 2019 to 2021). Libraries were prepared through the immunoSEQ multiplex PCR assay. Sourced from immuneACCESS, this table was stored by TCRdb with only in-frame sequences that have V and J called. A share of the clones is absent; for the studies checked, an unresolved V gene accounts for under half, and the remainder has no known explanation. The sample profile shows 200,000 to 250,000 clones; about 95% of them were found once. Together, the top ten hold more than 1.3% of the sample. Material: blood. These TCRs come from a middle-aged man in good health.

The chain recombines TRBV23-1 with TRBJ1-1; 8 positions agree with TRBD1. TRBV23-1 is sorted into the ORF group, with uncertain function. V was pared by 8 bases and J by 2 bases, with 22 bases of the junction left unmatched. The CDR3 is made up of 19 amino acids. Here the CDR3 DNA reads TGCGCCAGCCTCCCCCGGGCACCCAGGGGGCGAATGCGCAACACTGAAGCTTTCTTT. It specifies CASLPRAPRGRMRNTEAFF.

The chain couples TRBV11-2 to TRBJ1-3; D ambiguous. CDR3 length: 13 residues. The germline V gene encodes CDR1 SGHAT and CDR2 FQNNGV. The V end lost 2 bases, the J end lost 16 bases, and 18 bases lay between the germline ends. As DNA, the CDR3 is TGTGCCAGCAGCTTACTATATAGGACGGCCGCCTATTTT. Its translation: CASSLLYRTAAYF. Supplemented by reference TRBV11-2 and TRBJ1-3, the full variable domain reads EAGVAQSPRYKIIEKRQSVAFWCNPISGHATLYWYQQILGQGPKLLIQFQNNGVVDDSQLPKDRFSAERLKGVDSTLKIQPAKLEDSAVYLCASSLLYRTAAYFGEGSWLTVV.

The CDR3 region has the DNA TGTGCCAGTACCGACGGGACTCTTAGGTCCACAGATACGCAGTATTTT. Protein sequence: CASTDGTLRSTDTQYF. This chain uses TRBV19 with TRBJ2-3, with a tentative D call TRBD2 (6 bases). Germline assignment: CDR1 LNHDA and CDR2 SQIVND (reference sequence). This CDR3 comprises 16 residues. Trimming cost V 7 bases and J 2 bases, with 19 bases left between them.

The chain links TRBV3-1 (or the pseudogene TRBV3-2) to TRBJ1-1, with a possible D match to TRBD1 (6 bases). Germline CDR1 LGHDT, CDR2 YNNKEL (reference sequence). The V and J ends lost 3 bases and 0 bases respectively, with 11 bases between them. The CDR3 is 15 residues long. The CDR3 bases are TGTGCCAGCAGCCAGGAACAGGGAATGAACACTGAAGCTTTCTTT. It codes for CASSQEQGMNTEAFF.